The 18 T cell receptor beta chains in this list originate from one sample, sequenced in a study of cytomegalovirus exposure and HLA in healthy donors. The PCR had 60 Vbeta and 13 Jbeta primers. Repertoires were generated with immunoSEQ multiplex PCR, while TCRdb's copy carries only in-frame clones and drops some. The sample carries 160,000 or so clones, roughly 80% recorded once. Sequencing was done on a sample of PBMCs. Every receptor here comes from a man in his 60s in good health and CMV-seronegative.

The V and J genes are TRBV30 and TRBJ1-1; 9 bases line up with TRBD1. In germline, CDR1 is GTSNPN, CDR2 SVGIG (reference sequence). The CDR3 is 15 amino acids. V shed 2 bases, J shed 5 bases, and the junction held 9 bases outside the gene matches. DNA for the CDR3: TGTGCCTGGAGTTCGACAGGGGGGAGAAGTACTGAAGCTTTCTTT. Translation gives CAWSSTGGRSTEAFF.

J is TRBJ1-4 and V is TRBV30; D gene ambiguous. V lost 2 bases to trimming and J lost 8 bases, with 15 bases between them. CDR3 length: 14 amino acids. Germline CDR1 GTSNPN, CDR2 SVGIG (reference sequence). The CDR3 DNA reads TGTGCCTGGAGTCGTGGTGCTTCCGGGGAAAAACTGTTTTTT. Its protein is CAWSRGASGEKLFF.

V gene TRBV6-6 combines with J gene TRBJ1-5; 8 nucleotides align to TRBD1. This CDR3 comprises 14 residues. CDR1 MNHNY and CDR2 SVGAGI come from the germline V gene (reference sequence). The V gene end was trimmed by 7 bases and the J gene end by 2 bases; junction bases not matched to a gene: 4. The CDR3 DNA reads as TGTGCCAGCACCGGACAGGGAGGCAATCAGCCCCAGCATTTT. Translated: CASTGQGGNQPQHF.

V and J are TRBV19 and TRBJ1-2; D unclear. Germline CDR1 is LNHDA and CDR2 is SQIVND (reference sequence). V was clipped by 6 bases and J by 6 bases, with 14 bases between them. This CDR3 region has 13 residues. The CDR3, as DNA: TGTGCCAGTAGCTACTCGGGAGGGAATGGCTACACCTTC. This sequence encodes CASSYSGGNGYTF.

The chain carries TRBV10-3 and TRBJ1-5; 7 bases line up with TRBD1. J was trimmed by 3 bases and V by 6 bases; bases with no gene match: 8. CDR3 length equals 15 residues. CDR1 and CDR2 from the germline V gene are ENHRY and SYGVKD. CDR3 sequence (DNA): TGTGCCATCAGGGTCCGGGACAGCCTCAATCAGCCCCAGCATTTT. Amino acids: CAIRVRDSLNQPQHF.

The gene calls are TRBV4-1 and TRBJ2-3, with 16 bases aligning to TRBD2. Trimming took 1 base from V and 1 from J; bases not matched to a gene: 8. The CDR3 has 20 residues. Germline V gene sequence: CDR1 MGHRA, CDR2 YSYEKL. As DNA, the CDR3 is TGCGCCAGCAGCCAAGCACGCGGGACTAGCGGGGGGGCCGGCACAGATACGCAGTATTTT. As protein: CASSQARGTSGGAGTDTQYF.

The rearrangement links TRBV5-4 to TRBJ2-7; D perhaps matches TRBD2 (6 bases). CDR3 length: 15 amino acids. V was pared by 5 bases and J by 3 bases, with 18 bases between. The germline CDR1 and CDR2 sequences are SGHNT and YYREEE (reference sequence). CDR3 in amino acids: CASRFRGGGNYEQYF. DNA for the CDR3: TGTGCCAGCAGGTTCAGAGGTGGGGGGAACTACGAGCAGTACTTC.

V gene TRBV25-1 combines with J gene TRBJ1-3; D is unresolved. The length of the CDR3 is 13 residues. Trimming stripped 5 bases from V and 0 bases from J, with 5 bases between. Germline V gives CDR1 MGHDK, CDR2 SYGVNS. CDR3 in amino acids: CASSLDSGNTIYF. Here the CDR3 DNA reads TGTGCCAGCAGTTTAGACTCTGGAAACACCATATATTTT. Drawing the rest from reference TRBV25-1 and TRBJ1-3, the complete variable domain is EADIYQTPRYLVIGTGKKITLECSQTMGHDKMYWYQQDPGMELHLIHYSYGVNSTEKGDLSSESTVSRIRTEHFPLTLESARPSHTSQYLCASSLDSGNTIYFGEGSWLTVV.

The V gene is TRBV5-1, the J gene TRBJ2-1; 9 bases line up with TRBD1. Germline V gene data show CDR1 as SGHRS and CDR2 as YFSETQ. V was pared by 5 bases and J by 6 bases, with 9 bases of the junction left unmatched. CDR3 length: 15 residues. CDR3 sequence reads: CASRSSGTGFNEQFF. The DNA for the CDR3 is TGCGCCAGCAGATCCTCCGGGACAGGGTTCAATGAGCAGTTCTTC.

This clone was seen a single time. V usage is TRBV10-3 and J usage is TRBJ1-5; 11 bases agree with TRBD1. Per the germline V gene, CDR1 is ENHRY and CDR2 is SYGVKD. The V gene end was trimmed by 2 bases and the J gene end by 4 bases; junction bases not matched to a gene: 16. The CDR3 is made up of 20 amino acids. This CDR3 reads CAISEMPRDRGERVNQPQHF. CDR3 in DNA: TGTGCCATCAGTGAGATGCCGCGGGACAGGGGGGAAAGGGTAAATCAGCCCCAGCATTTT.

CDR3 amino acids: CASSQGSAGGSEQFF. DNA for the CDR3: TGTGCCAGCAGCCAAGGTTCAGCGGGAGGGTCCGAGCAGTTCTTC. The chain links TRBV14 to TRBJ2-1, with TRBD2 matching over 10 bases. This CDR3 has 15 amino acids. The junction had 7 bases not matched to a gene; V was cut back by 1 base and J by 10 bases. CDR1 and CDR2 (germline): SGHDN, FVKESK.

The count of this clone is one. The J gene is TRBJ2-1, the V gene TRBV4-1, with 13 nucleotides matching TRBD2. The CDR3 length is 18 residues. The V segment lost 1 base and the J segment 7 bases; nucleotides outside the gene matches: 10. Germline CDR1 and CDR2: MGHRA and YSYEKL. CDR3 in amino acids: CASSQVGTSGRAGNEQFF. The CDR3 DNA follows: TGCGCCAGCAGCCAAGTGGGCACTAGCGGGAGGGCAGGGAATGAGCAGTTCTTC.

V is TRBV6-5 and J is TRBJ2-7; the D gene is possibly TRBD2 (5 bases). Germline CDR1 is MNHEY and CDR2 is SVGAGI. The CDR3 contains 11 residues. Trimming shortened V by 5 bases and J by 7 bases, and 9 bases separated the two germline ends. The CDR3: CASSGLKEQYF. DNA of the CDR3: TGTGCCAGCAGTGGACTGAAGGAGCAGTACTTC.

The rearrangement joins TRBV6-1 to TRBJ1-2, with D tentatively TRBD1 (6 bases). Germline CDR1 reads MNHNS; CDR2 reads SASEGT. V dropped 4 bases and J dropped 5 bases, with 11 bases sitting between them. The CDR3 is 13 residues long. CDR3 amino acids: CASSADRPYGYTF. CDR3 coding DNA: TGTGCCAGCAGTGCGGACAGACCGTATGGCTACACCTTC.

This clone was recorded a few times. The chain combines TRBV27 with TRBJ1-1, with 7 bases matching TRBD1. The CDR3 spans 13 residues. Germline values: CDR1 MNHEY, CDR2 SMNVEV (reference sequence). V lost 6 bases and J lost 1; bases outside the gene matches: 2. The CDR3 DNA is TGTGCCAGCAGGACAGGGCAGAACACTGAAGCTTTCTTT. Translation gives CASRTGQNTEAFF.

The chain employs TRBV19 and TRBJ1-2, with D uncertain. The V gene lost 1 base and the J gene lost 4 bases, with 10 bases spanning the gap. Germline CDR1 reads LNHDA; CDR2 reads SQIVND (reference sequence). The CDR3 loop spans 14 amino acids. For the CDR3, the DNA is TGTGCCAGTAGTATAGCGGAGGGAGGCTATGGCTACACCTTC. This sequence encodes CASSIAEGGYGYTF.

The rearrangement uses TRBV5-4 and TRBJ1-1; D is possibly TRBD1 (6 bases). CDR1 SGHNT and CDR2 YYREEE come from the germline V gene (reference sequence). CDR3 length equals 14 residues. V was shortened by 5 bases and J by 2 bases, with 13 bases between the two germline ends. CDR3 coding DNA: TGTGCCAGCAGGACGGACAGTCTAAACACTGAAGCTTTCTTT. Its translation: CASRTDSLNTEAFF.

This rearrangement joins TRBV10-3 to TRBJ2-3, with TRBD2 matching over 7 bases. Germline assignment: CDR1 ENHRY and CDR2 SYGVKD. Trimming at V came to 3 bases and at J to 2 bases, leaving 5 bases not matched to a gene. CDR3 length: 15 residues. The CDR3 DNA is TGTGCCATCAGTGAACGGCGGGGGTACACAGATACGCAGTATTTT. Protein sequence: CAISERRGYTDTQYF.